This entry concerns a single T cell receptor (beta chain). It lacks a known antigen. Base qualities are not provided; no much larger clone lies one nucleotide away. V lost 3 bases and J lost 1 base, and the count of bases not matched to a germline gene is 2. CDR1 is given as SGHTA and CDR2 as FQGNSA, both from the germline V gene. The CDR3, cysteine through phenylalanine, is 14 amino acids long. The CDR3 DNA has 42 bases and is translated from base 1. Collaborating institutions collected whole blood in K2EDTA tubes following their own protocols. For TCRbeta analysis, collaborators shipped samples in one of three forms: frozen whole blood, isolated PBMCs, or DNA extracted from either of those sample types. This specimen belongs to a study of blood T cell repertoires in COVID-19 (dated by TCRdb to 2019 to 2021). About the study as a whole: Collaborator samples came from the United States, Italy and Spain and covered acute and convalescent phases of COVID-19. The repertoires were released in a freely available public database intended as a resource for research on the immune response to SARS-CoV-2. Subjects who had been exposed to COVID-19, were actively infected with it, or had recovered from it provided the deeply sampled blood TCRbeta repertoires that made up the dataset. The material from the prospective study consisted of cDNA or gDNA derived from T cells, B-cell-depleted T cells, or PBMCs. Where available, HLA class I and class II types were taken from metadata supplied by the sample provider and were not determined by assay-based typing. Samples came from the ongoing ImmuneRACE study (first 160 participants) plus 1,254 subjects from 6 global collaborators. The sample metadata nearly always contained a de-identified subject ID, COVID-19 status, age in years and sex.

The full study reports these points: Clinical and demographic metadata were provided uncurated, with the amount varying by source and participant.

TCRbeta CDR3 regions were amplified from genomic DNA by means of the immunoSEQ Assay, a bias-controlled multiplex PCR. Processing in the source paper ran as follows. Nucleated cell counts per sample were estimated from amplification of reference gene primers within the assay. To quantify the absolute abundance of each unique TCRbeta CDR3 rearrangement, sequence reads were collapsed and filtered. For each sample, productive Simpson clonality was calculated as the square root of Simpson's diversity index across productive rearrangements. Sourced from immuneACCESS, this table was stored by TCRdb with only in-frame sequences that have V and J called. A share of the clones is absent; for the studies checked, an unresolved V gene accounts for under half, and the remainder has no known explanation. That table furnishes V, J and clone size, whereas the DNA furnished D and trimming. The sample table records around 20,000 clones; roughly 84% of these occur just once. 9.8% of the sample goes to the ten largest clones.

The sequenced sample was peripheral blood. This sequence uses TRBV7-2 and TRBJ2-7, and 8 junctional nucleotides match TRBD2. The source is a man between 40 and 49 years old with active COVID-19. The CDR3 reads as follows: CASSLERGSYEQYF. Here is the DNA: TGTGCCAGCAGCTTGGAGCGGGGGTCCTACGAGCAGTACTTC.